Included here is one T cell receptor (beta chain) sequence, with context. Its antigen is currently unknown. Germline and junction disagree at one end, which may indicate a read error. This sample is drawn from a study of T and B cells in COVID-19 patients. Study-wide background: Blood was sampled from COVID-19 patients who were either actively infected or recovered. Most recovered patients had mild to moderate COVID-19 treated as outpatients.

General study findings and limits: In COVID-19 patients, T cell receptor beta variable and joining gene use was reportedly strongly skewed.

From blood, about 240-550 ng of genomic DNA served as TRB template. The CDR3 extends over 14 amino acids. Germline CDR1 and CDR2: KGHDR and SFDVKD. TRB rearrangements were amplified by multiplex PCR with BIOMED2 TRB-A/B primers. MiXCR was run by TCRdb on the multiplex PCR reads, yielding one entry per CDR3 protein. This sample has thousands of distinct CDR3 sequences, with 30% to 45% found just once. The chain carries TRBV24-1 and TRBJ2-7, with D unresolved. This clonotype was obtained from a human donor with active COVID-19. Material for sequencing was blood. The chain's CDR3 is CANSRTGPSYEQYF. The CDR3 DNA sequence: TGTGCCAACAGTCGGACGGGTCCTTCCTACGAGCAGTACTTC.